This TCR beta chain was captured in a study of T cell therapy after organ transplantation (dated by TCRdb to about 2019). With regard to the full study: Autologous CMV-specific T cells, expanded in vitro for around 2 weeks with a peptide pool of 30 HLA class I and II CMV epitopes, were used as therapy products. Of the roughly ten patients, only seven or eight had long-term post-therapy samples available. Most of the ten patients were classed as clinical responders and two as nonresponders. An open-label phase I trial of autologous CMV-specific adoptive T cell therapy in solid-organ transplant recipients was the basis for the study, which was a follow-up TRBV repertoire analysis. Short-term post-therapy blood samples were obtained 4 to 8 weeks after therapy was completed. Each patient got up to 6 T cell doses, given every 2 weeks, and was then monitored for 25 to 35 weeks after finishing therapy. Patients received a median of 1.92 x 10^8 CMV-specific T cells across 2 to 6 intravenous infusions. On the study overall, not on this receptor specifically: Fold change in CD8 clonality after therapy inversely correlated with pretherapy clonality, suggesting less biased repertoires were more receptive to remodeling. The small cohort prevented assessing confounders such as concurrent antirejection and antiviral medications. Marked pretherapy clonal expansions with minimal repertoire change after therapy were observed in nonresponders. Reduced sample coverage from poor CD8+ T cell yield may be reflected in the few expansions detected in nonresponders. Post-therapy reconstitution appeared to include both transferred clonotypes and endogenous clonotypes not detected in the therapy products.

Trimming removed 3 bases from V and 4 bases from J; the gene matches leave 4 bases unexplained. The CDR1 and CDR2 encoded by the germline V gene (reference sequence) are LNHDA and SQIVND. Reading from cysteine to phenylalanine, the CDR3 counts 15 amino acids. Solely the CDR3 DNA is kept, with 45 bases framed from the first base. This clone has only one observation. It lacks a known antigen. Per-nucleotide qualities are absent, and no much larger clonotype sits a single base away. Using the immunoSEQ two-step, bias-controlled multiplex PCR assay, TRB CDR3 regions were amplified from genomic DNA. CDR3 libraries were sequenced on an Illumina NextSeq 500. In the paper's pipeline: Initial alignment and bioinformatics, including bias normalization against synthetic CDR3 analogs, were performed with the immunoSEQ Analyzer platform. V, D and J genes were annotated according to IMGT database definitions. Additional TRBV analyses were carried out with default settings in VDJtools version 1.1.10 and the R package tcR version 2.2.1.11. For the GLIPH analysis, version 1.0 was run with default settings. Significant clonotype frequency changes were tested by 2-sided binomial test with Benjamini-Hochberg correction (alpha = 0.01) in CDR3 sequences with at least 5 reads. In TCRdb, the immuneACCESS table is reduced to in-frame sequences with V and J assigned. These tables do not hold every clone; where another copy was compared, an unresolved V gene accounts for under half, and the others remain unexplained. V, J and clone size were drawn from that table, and D and trimming were deduced from the DNA. This sample lists 20,000 or so clones; about four fifths were detected once. The leading ten clones occupy around 8.7% of the sample.

This specimen's time point label, interpreted: 4-8 weeks after completion of therapy. The patients had received solid-organ transplants and had cytomegalovirus that was drug-resistant/recurrent. Some ten people from the trial were chosen for repertoire analysis because post-therapy peripheral blood mononuclear cells were available from them. Viable CD3+CD8+CD4- lymphocytes were isolated from PBMCs by sorting on a BD FACSAria III. The Qiagen DNeasy Kit was used to extract genomic DNA from sorted cells. The sequence was collected from a human patient who had received a solid organ transplant and had CMV disease. Once a transplant has taken place, some T cells may be donor derived. The sample consisted of CD8+ T cells from blood, taken after autologous CMV-specific T cell therapy. The chain uses TRBV19 and TRBJ2-1; 9 bases in the middle match TRBD2. At the DNA level, the sequence is TGTGCCAGTAGTATTGTCCTAGCGGGATACAATGAGCAGTTCTTC. Translation gives CASSIVLAGYNEQFF.